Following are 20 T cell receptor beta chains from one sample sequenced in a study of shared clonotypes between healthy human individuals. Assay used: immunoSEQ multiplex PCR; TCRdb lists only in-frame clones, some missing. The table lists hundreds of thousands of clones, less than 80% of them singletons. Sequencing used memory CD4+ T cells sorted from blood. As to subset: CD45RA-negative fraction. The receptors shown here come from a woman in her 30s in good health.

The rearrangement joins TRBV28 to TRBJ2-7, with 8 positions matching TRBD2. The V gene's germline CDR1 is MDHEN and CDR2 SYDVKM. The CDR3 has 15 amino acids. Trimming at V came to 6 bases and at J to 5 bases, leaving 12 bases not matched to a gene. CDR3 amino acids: CASSSPSGFRHEQYF. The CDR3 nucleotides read TGTGCCAGCAGCTCCCCTAGCGGGTTTCGGCACGAGCAGTACTTC.

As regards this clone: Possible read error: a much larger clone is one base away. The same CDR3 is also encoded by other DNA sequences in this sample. CDR3 residues: CASSLDGTGELFF. Written as DNA, the CDR3 is TGCGCCAGCAGCTTGGACGGCACCGGGGAGCTGTTTTTT. The chain uses TRBV5-1 and TRBJ2-2, with D unresolved. V was clipped by 0 bases and J by 4 bases, with 4 bases between them. The length of the CDR3 is 13 residues. Germline V gives CDR1 SGHRS, CDR2 YFSETQ.

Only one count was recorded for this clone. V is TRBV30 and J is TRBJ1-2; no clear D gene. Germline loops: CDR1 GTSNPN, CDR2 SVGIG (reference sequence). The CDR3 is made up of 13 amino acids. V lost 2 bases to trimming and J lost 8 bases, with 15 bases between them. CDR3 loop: CAWSTGAYKGYTF. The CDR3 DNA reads TGTGCCTGGAGTACCGGCGCCTACAAGGGCTACACCTTC.

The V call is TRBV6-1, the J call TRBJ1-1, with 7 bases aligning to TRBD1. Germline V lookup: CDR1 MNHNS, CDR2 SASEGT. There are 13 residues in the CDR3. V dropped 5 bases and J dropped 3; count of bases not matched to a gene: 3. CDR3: CASSNDRDTEAFF. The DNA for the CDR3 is TGTGCCAGCAGTAACGACAGGGACACTGAAGCTTTCTTT.

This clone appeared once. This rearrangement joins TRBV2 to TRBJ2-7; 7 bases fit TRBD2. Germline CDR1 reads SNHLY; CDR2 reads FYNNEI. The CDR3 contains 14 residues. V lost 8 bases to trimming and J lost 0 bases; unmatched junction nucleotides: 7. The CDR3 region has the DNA TGTGCCAGCGGGGCAGCTAGCGGCTCCTACGAGCAGTACTTC. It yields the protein CASGAASGSYEQYF.

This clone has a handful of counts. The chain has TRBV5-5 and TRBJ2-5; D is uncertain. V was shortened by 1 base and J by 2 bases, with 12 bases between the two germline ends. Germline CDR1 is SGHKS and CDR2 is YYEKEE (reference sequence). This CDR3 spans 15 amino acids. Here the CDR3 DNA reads TGTGCCAGCAGCTTGACTACATTATCTCAAGAGACCCAGTACTTC. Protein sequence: CASSLTTLSQETQYF.

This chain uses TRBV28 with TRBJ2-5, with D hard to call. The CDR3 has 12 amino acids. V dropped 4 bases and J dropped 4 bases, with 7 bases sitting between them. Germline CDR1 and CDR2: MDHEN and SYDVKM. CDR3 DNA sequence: TGTGCCAGCAGTTCAGTGGGAGAGACCCAGTACTTC. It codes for CASSSVGETQYF.

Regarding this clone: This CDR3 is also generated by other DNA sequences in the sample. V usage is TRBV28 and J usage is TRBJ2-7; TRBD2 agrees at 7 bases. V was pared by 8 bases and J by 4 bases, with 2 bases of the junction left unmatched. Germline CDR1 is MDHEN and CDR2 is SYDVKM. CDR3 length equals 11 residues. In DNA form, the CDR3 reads TGTGCCAGCTCGGGGGGTTACGAGCAGTACTTC. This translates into CASSGGYEQYF.

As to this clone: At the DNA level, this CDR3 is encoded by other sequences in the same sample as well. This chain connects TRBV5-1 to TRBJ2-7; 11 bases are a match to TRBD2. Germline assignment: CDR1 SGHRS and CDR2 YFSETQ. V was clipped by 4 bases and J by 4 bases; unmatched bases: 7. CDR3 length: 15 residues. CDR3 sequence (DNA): TGCGCCAGCAGCCTGCGACTAGCGGGATCATACGAGCAGTACTTC. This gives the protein CASSLRLAGSYEQYF.

This chain's CDR3 is CASSGTRRTNEKLFF. The CDR3 DNA is TGTGCCAGCAGCGGTACAAGGCGAACTAATGAAAAACTGTTTTTT. The rearrangement joins TRBV5-5 to TRBJ1-4; no definite D call. The CDR3 spans 15 residues. In germline, CDR1 is SGHKS, CDR2 YYEKEE (reference sequence). The V gene lost 4 bases and the J gene lost 1 base, with 11 bases spanning the gap.

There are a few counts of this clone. The DNA for the CDR3 is TGTGCCATCACAACGGGACAGCGGACTGAAGCTTTCTTT. It codes for CAITTGQRTEAFF. The gene calls are TRBV10-3 and TRBJ1-1, with TRBD1 matching over 7 bases. This CDR3 comprises 13 residues. V lost 7 bases and J lost 5; bases outside the gene matches: 7. The germline V gene has CDR1 ENHRY and CDR2 SYGVKD.

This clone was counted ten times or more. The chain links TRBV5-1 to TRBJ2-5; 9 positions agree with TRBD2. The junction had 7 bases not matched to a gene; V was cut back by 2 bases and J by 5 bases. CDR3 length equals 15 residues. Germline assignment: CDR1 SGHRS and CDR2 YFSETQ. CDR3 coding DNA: TGCGCCAGCAGCTTAGGAGGGACTAGCATGGAGACCCAGTACTTC. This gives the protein CASSLGGTSMETQYF.

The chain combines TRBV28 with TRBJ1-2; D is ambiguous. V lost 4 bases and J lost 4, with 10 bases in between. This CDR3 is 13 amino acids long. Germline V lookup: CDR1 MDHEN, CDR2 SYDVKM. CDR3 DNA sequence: TGTGCCAGCAGTTCTACCGGTTTCTATGGCTACACCTTC. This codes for CASSSTGFYGYTF.

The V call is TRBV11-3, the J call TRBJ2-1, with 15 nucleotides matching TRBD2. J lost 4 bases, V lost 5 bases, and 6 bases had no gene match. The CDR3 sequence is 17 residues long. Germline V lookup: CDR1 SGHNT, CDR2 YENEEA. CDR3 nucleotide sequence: TGTGCCAGCAGCCCAGGACTAGCGGGAGGGCGGTACAATGAGCAGTTCTTC. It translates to CASSPGLAGGRYNEQFF.

The CDR3 bases are TGTGCCAGCAGCACGGGGACAGGGGGGGATGGCTACACCTTC. Translating gives CASSTGTGGDGYTF. The chain recombines TRBV6-6 with TRBJ1-2, with 11 bases aligning to TRBD1. CDR3 length: 14 residues. V lost 6 bases, J lost 6 bases, and 6 bases stayed unmatched. CDR1 is MNHNY, CDR2 SVGAGI, per germline (reference sequence).

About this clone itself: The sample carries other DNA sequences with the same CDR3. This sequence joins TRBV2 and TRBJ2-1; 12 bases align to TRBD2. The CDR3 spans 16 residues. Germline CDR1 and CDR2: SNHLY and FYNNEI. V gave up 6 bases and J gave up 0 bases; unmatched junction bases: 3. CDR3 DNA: TGTGCCAGCAGAGTGACTAGCGGGAGCTCCTACAATGAGCAGTTCTTC. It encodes CASRVTSGSSYNEQFF.

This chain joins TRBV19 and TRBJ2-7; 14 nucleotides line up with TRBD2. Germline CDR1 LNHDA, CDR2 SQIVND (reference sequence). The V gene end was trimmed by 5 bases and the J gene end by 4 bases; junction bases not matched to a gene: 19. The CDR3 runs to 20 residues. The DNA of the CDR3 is TGTGCCAGTAGTCACCTACTAGCCTCGGGACTAGCGGGAGCCGGGTACGAGCAGTACTTC. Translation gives CASSHLLASGLAGAGYEQYF.

The CDR3 nucleotides read TGTGCCAGCAGTTTATTCCCGGCGGCCGAGCAGTACTTC. It specifies CASSLFPAAEQYF. The chain combines TRBV6-6 with TRBJ2-7; D is unresolved. Trimming took 4 bases from V and 6 from J, leaving 13 bases between them. Germline CDR1 is MNHNY and CDR2 is SVGAGI (reference sequence). CDR3 size: 13 residues.

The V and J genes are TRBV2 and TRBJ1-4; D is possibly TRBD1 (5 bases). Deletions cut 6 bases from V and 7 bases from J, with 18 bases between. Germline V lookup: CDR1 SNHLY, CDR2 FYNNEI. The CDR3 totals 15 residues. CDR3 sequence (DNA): TGTGCCAGCAGGGGGGGTCGGGGAAACGGTGAAAAACTGTTTTTT. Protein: CASRGGRGNGEKLFF. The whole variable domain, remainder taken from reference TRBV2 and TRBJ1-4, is EPEVTQTPSHQVTQMGQEVILRCVPISNHLYFYWYRQILGQKVEFLVSFYNNEISEKSEIFDDQFSVERPDGSNFTLKIRSTKLEDSAMYFCASRGGRGNGEKLFFGSGTQLSVL.

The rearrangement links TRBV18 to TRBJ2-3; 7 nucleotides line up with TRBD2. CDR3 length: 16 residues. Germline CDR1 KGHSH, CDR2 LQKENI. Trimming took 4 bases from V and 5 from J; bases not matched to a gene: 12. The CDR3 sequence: CASSRVRESHGDTQYF. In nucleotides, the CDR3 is TGTGCCAGCTCACGTGTGCGGGAGTCACACGGAGATACGCAGTATTTT.